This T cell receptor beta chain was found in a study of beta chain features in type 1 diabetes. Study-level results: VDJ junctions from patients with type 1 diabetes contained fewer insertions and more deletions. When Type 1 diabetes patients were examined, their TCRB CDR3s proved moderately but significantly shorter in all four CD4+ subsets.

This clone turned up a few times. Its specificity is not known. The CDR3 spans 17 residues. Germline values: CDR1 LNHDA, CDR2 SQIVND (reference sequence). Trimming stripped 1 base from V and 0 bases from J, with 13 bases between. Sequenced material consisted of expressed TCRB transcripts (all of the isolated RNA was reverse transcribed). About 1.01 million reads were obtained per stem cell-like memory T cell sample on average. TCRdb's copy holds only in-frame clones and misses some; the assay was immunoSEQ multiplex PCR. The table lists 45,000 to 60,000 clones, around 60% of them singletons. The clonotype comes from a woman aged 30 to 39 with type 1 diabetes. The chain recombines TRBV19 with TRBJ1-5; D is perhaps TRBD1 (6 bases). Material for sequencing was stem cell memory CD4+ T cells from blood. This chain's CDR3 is CASSIALGTPSNQPQHF. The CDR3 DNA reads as TGTGCCAGTAGTATAGCCCTAGGGACACCTAGCAATCAGCCCCAGCATTTT.